These 3 T cell receptor beta chains came from one sample sequenced in a study of blood T cell repertoires in COVID-19. Profiled with immunoSEQ multiplex PCR; TCRdb holds only in-frame clones, not every one. The sample holds over 200,000 clones; around 81% are singletons and the top ten take around 10%. The sequencing input was PBMCs or T cells enriched from blood (not recorded which). The receptors here all came from a woman between 45 and 65 years old with acute COVID-19.

This chain links TRBV11-2 with TRBJ2-1, with D perhaps TRBD1 (5 bases). Germline V gives CDR1 SGHAT, CDR2 FQNNGV. V was pared by 0 bases and J by 0 bases, with 9 bases between. This CDR3 is 16 amino acids long. The DNA of the CDR3 is TGTGCCAGCAGCTTAGATGGGGCGGTCTCCTACAATGAGCAGTTCTTC. Residues: CASSLDGAVSYNEQFF.

The rearrangement uses TRBV5-6 and TRBJ2-1; the D gene is possibly TRBD2 (5 bases). V lost 0 bases and J lost 0, with 10 bases in between. CDR1 and CDR2 from the germline V gene are SGHDT and YYEEEE. The CDR3 covers 16 residues. The CDR3 DNA follows: TGTGCCAGCAGCTTGGTGTGGGAGTACTCCTACAATGAGCAGTTCTTC. Protein sequence: CASSLVWEYSYNEQFF.

The chain uses TRBV10-3 and TRBJ1-3; a weak D match, TRBD1 (5 bases). V lost 2 bases and J lost 0, with 11 bases in between. This CDR3 has 16 amino acids. CDR1 and CDR2 (germline): ENHRY, SYGVKD. CDR3 sequence reads: CAISEGHRFSGNTIYF. The CDR3 nucleotides read TGTGCCATCAGTGAGGGACACCGCTTCTCTGGAAACACCATATATTTT.